The entry below describes one T cell receptor beta chain. The antigen remains unidentified. The data originate from a study of shared clonotypes between healthy human individuals. Sequencing was performed with immunoSEQ multiplex PCR; in TCRdb, only in-frame clones are kept and a portion is missing. The sample contains 1.6 million or so clones, approximately 98.5% of which appear only once. General study results and limits: What naive subsets generally showed was a larger estimated richness than memory subsets showed.

Per germline, CDR1 KGHSH and CDR2 LQKENI. The CDR3 has 19 residues. Trimming removed 4 bases at V and 10 bases at J, with 32 bases between. The clonotype was recovered from a man aged 25 to 40 in good health. The chain employs TRBV18 and TRBJ2-1, with a possible D match to TRBD2 (7 bases). The sample consisted of naive CD4+ T cells sorted from blood. Subset described: CD45RA+ positively selected. CDR3 coding DNA: TGTGCCAGCTCACAACTACCGGGACACCCGATAGCGGGTGAATCGGAGCAGTTCTTC. Translating gives CASSQLPGHPIAGESEQFF.